This T cell receptor beta chain is drawn from a study of cytomegalovirus exposure and HLA in healthy donors. PCR employed 60 Vbeta and 13 Jbeta primers. Under the authors' procedure: Unique TCR beta chains numbered roughly 80 million in a later analysis, with about 9.9 million shared. TCRdb's table, derived via immunoSEQ multiplex PCR, lists solely in-frame clones and lacks some. Clone size and the V and J calls come from that table; the DNA yielded D and trimming. With about 39,000 clones in the sample, the ten largest clones hold 3% to 4%. CDR3 length: 11 amino acids. Germline-derived CDR1 and CDR2 are MNHEY and SMNVEV (reference sequence). Trimming removed 10 bases at V and 5 bases at J, with 11 bases between.

V and J are TRBV27 and TRBJ2-5; D is unclear. The sequence was obtained from a woman in her twenties or thirties in good health and CMV-seropositive. Material: PBMCs. The CDR3 region is CANLVEETQYF. DNA for the CDR3: TGTGCCAACTTGGTGGAGGAGACCCAGTACTTC.